This T cell receptor (beta chain) came from a study of CD8 T cells in ankylosing spondylitis. Study outcomes and limitations: Seven to nine highly homologous variants formed a TCR beta motif that appeared characteristic of ankylosing spondylitis blood.

Germline V gene data show CDR1 as MDHEN and CDR2 as SYDVKM. The CDR3 consists of 16 residues. V lost 4 bases to trimming and J lost 6 bases; unmatched junction nucleotides: 10. This clonotype has at least ten counts. Its antigen remains unknown. TCRdb passed the 5' RACE reads through MiXCR, listing each CDR3 protein once. Counted here are some 250,000 distinct CDR3 sequences, roughly 10% occurring once; the ten biggest clones make up 6.8%. Source material: blood, either unsorted or a sorted T cell fraction (not recorded which). The rearrangement links TRBV28 to TRBJ2-7; 12 bases map to TRBD2. This TCR came from a male donor with ankylosing spondylitis or in good health (not recorded which). CDR3 sequence (DNA): TGTGCCAGCAGTTCCTCAAGACTAGCGGGAGAGGGCGAGCAGTACTTC. It yields the protein CASSSSRLAGEGEQYF.